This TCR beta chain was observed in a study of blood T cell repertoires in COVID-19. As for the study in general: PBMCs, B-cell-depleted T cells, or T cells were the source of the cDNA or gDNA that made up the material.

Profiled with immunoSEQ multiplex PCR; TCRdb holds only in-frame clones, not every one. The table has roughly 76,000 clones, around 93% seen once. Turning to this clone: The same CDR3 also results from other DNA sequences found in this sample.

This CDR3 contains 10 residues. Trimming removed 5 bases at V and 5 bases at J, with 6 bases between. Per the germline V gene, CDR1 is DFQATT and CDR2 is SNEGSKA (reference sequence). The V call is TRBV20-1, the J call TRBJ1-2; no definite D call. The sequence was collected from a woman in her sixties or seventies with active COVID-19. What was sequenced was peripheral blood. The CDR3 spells CSAFQYGYTF. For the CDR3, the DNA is TGCAGTGCTTTCCAATATGGCTACACCTTC.